In its sample, the clone carrying this T cell receptor (beta chain) was seen many times. Its matching antigen is unknown. This record belongs to a study of T cells in Graves' hyperthyroidism and ophthalmopathy. Germline-derived CDR1 and CDR2 are MNHEY and SVGEGT. Trimming cost V 0 bases and J 12 bases, with 12 bases left between them. This CDR3 is 12 amino acids long. PBMCs were sourced from roughly 9.1 ml fresh peripheral blood. What was amplified from RNA transcripts were TCR beta CDR3 regions. Researchers ran a first-round RT-PCR on the TCR CDR3 using the HTBI primer set. In TCRdb, the multiplex PCR reads were re-called with MiXCR into one record per CDR3 protein. Seen here are 450,000 to 550,000 distinct CDR3 sequences, approximately 24% observed once, and the top ten hold about 11%. Study-level results: Ophthalmopathy was told apart from stable hyperthyroidism by a 13 V-J model. Among thyroid clonotypes expanded above 0.001, most also appeared in blood.

The receptor comes from a woman aged 25 to 39 with Graves' ophthalmopathy. This rearrangement joins TRBV6-2 or TRBV6-3 to TRBJ2-7; D unclear. Sequencing was done on a sample of blood. The CDR3 region is CASSYSKASRYF. CDR3 in DNA: TGTGCCAGCAGTTACTCGAAGGCCAGCCGGTACTTC.